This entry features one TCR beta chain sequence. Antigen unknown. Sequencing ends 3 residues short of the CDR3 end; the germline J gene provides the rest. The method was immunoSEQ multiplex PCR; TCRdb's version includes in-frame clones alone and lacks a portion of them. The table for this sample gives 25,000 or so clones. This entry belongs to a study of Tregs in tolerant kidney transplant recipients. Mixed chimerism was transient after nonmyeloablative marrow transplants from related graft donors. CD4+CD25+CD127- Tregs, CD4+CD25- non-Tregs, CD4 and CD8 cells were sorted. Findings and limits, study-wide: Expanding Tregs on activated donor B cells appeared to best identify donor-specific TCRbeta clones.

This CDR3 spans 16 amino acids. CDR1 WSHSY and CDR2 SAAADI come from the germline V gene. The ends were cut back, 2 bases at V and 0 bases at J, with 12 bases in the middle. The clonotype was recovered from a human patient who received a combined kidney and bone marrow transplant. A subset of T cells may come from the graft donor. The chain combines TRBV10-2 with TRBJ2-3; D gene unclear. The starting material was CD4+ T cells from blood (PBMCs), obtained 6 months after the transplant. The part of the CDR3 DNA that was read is TGCGCCAGCAGTGAGCTAGATTCGAAAAGCACAGATACG. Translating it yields CASSELDSKSTDT. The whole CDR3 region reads CASSELDSKSTDTQYF.